Below are 18 T cell receptor beta chains sequenced from a single sample in a study of blood T cells in healthy people across ages. The authors ran a second PCR of about 6 to 11 cycles using a sample-barcoded 5' primer and a J-beta primer mix. A single record per CDR3 protein comes from TCRdb applying MiXCR to the 5' RACE reads. The repertoire holds 1.5 million to 2 million distinct CDR3 sequences, roughly two fifths seen once, with 20% to 25% in the top ten. What was sequenced was blood. These receptors were obtained from a human donor in good health.

This rearrangement joins TRBV6-2 or TRBV6-3 to TRBJ1-5, with no clear D. Germline lookup yields CDR1 MNHEY and CDR2 SVGEGT. V lost 2 bases to trimming and J lost 9 bases, with 17 bases between them. There are 15 residues in the CDR3. This CDR3 is CASSYLQGRNVPQHF. CDR3 nucleotides: TGTGCCAGCAGTTACCTTCAAGGCCGAAATGTGCCCCAGCATTTT.

The rearrangement uses TRBV6-6 and TRBJ1-2; D unclear. V lost 2 bases, J lost 2 bases, and 9 bases lay in between. Germline CDR1 is MNHNY and CDR2 is SVGAGI (reference sequence). The CDR3 has 14 amino acids. The CDR3 reads CASSYGTVNYGYTF. The CDR3 region has the DNA TGTGCCAGCAGTTACGGAACAGTCAACTATGGCTACACCTTC.

This sequence joins TRBV20-1 and TRBJ2-2; 9 bases line up with TRBD2. Germline values: CDR1 DFQATT, CDR2 SNEGSKA (reference sequence). The CDR3 length is 16 residues. With 7 bases clipped from V and 2 bases from J, the junction kept 11 bases outside the gene matches. DNA of the CDR3: TGCAGTGTTTACCGAGGCGGGGGGGTAAACACCGGGGAGCTGTTTTTT. This gives the protein CSVYRGGGVNTGELFF.

The V and J genes are TRBV2 and TRBJ2-5; possible D gene TRBD2, 6 bases. Germline V CDR1 and CDR2: SNHLY, FYNNEI. The CDR3 length is 14 residues. The germline V and J ends were trimmed by 7 bases and 0 bases, with 12 bases remaining between them. CDR3 region: CASNSGGDQETQYF. The CDR3 region has the DNA TGTGCCAGCAATAGCGGCGGGGACCAAGAGACCCAGTACTTC.

This clonotype was detected ten times or more. The chain links TRBV7-9 to TRBJ1-2; D is unclear. The CDR3 runs 13 residues. Germline CDR1 and CDR2: SEHNR and FQNEAQ (reference sequence). V was clipped by 1 base and J by 3 bases, with 6 bases between them. CDR3: CASSLGVDYGYTF. CDR3 bases: TGTGCCAGCAGCTTAGGAGTAGACTATGGCTACACCTTC.

The V call is TRBV29-1, the J call TRBJ2-4, with D unclear. The J call is doubtful: the DNA matches TRBJ2-5 better. This CDR3 contains 12 residues. CDR1 is SQVTM and CDR2 is ANQGSEA in the germline V gene. Written as DNA, the CDR3 is TGCAGCGTTTACGACTTAGGAGAGACCCAGTACTTC. Translation gives CSVYDLGETQYF.

The chain carries TRBV7-9 and TRBJ1-3, with a possible D match to TRBD1 (6 bases). The germline gives CDR1 SEHNR, CDR2 FQNEAQ (reference sequence). The CDR3 is 14 amino acids. V was trimmed by 7 bases and J by 1 base, leaving 11 bases between them. CDR3 nucleotide sequence: TGTGCCAGCAACCAAGGACAGTCTGGAAACACCATATATTTT. Translated, it gives CASNQGQSGNTIYF. The full variable domain, its missing parts supplied by reference TRBV7-9 and TRBJ1-3, is DTGVSQNPRHKITKRGQNVTFRCDPISEHNRLYWYRQTLGQGPEFLTYFQNEAQLEKSRLLSDRFSAERPKGSFSTLEIQRTEQGDSAMYLCASNQGQSGNTIYFGEGSWLTVV.

A few counts support this clonotype. The chain has TRBV5-4 and TRBJ2-1; D tentatively reads TRBD1 or TRBD2 (6 bases each). CDR3 length: 15 amino acids. Germline V CDR1 and CDR2: SGHNT, YYREEE (reference sequence). V dropped 5 bases and J dropped 0 bases, with 12 bases sitting between them. The CDR3 loop is CASRKGGSSYNEQFF. The CDR3 DNA reads TGTGCCAGCAGGAAAGGGGGGAGCTCCTACAATGAGCAGTTCTTC.

This clonotype was counted between two and nine times. This sequence joins TRBV29-1 and TRBJ2-3; 13 positions match TRBD2. The junction had 7 bases not matched to a gene; V was cut back by 6 bases and J by 4 bases. This CDR3 contains 15 residues. Germline CDR1 reads SQVTM; CDR2 reads ANQGSEA. Written as DNA, the CDR3 is TGCAGCGTATGGACTAGCGGGGGCCCTGCAGATACGCAGTATTTT. This gives the protein CSVWTSGGPADTQYF.

The chain employs TRBV7-2 and TRBJ2-7; D gene uncertain. The CDR3 is 13 amino acids. The V end lost 2 bases, the J end lost 5 bases, and 10 bases lay between the germline ends. Per the germline V gene, CDR1 is SGHTA and CDR2 is FQGNSA. The CDR3 coding sequence is TGTGCCAGCAGCTTAAGCGTGTCGAACGAGCAGTACTTC. It is translated as CASSLSVSNEQYF.

J is TRBJ2-3 and V is TRBV7-2, with 10 bases aligning to TRBD1. Germline loops: CDR1 SGHTA, CDR2 FQGNSA. This CDR3 region has 17 residues. The junction had 10 bases not matched to a gene; V was cut back by 2 bases and J by 5 bases. The CDR3 region has the DNA TGTGCCAGCAGCTTATATCAGACAGGGGGCGCCGAAGATACGCAGTATTTT. It encodes CASSLYQTGGAEDTQYF.

The rearrangement joins TRBV12-3 or TRBV12-4 to TRBJ2-1; possibly TRBD1 or TRBD2 for D (5 bases each). This CDR3 contains 16 residues. Between the trimmed V and J ends, which lost 5 bases and 4 bases, there was a span of 18 bases. The CDR3 region is CASSRVRGEGYNEQFF. In DNA form, the CDR3 reads TGTGCCAGCAGTCGTGTGCGAGGGGAAGGGTACAATGAGCAGTTCTTC.

The chain uses TRBV20-1 and TRBJ1-1; D not resolved. Germline loops: CDR1 DFQATT, CDR2 SNEGSKA (reference sequence). This CDR3 region has 15 residues. Trimming left V 3 bases short and J 0 bases short, with 14 bases between. CDR3 in amino acids: CSASFHLGMNTEAFF. As DNA, the CDR3 is TGCAGTGCTAGTTTTCATCTTGGGATGAACACTGAAGCTTTCTTT.

V is TRBV11-2 and J is TRBJ1-5; tentative D call: TRBD1 (5 bases). Germline-derived CDR1 and CDR2 are SGHAT and FQNNGV. The CDR3 is made up of 24 amino acids. Trimming removed 2 bases at V and 10 bases at J, with 45 bases between. CDR3 sequence reads: CASSLHILVEGRHRCYQLVFPQHF. The CDR3 coding sequence is TGTGCCAGCAGCTTACATATCCTTGTCGAGGGACGCCATCGATGCTATCAGCTAGTCTTCCCCCAGCATTTT.

The chain couples TRBV7-2 to TRBJ2-1; D gene uncertain. The CDR3 has 15 residues. Looked up from germline, CDR1 is SGHTA and CDR2 is FQGNSA. Trimming took 4 bases from V and 2 from J, leaving 12 bases between them. CDR3: CASSSTERTYNEQFF. As DNA, the CDR3 is TGTGCCAGCAGCTCGACCGAGAGAACCTACAATGAGCAGTTCTTC.

This sequence joins TRBV7-2 and TRBJ2-7; 9 nucleotides agree with TRBD1. Germline lookup yields CDR1 SGHTA and CDR2 FQGNSA. Losses at the gene ends were 5 bases for V and 2 bases for J; bases not matched to a gene: 7. The CDR3 is made up of 15 amino acids. The CDR3, as DNA: TGTGCCAGCAGCACGGGACAGGGAGGGACCTACGAGCAGTACTTC. Its protein is CASSTGQGGTYEQYF.

This clonotype was counted a few times. The chain couples TRBV29-1 to TRBJ2-4, with D hard to call. V gave up 6 bases and J gave up 2 bases, with 14 bases separating them. Germline CDR1 SQVTM, CDR2 ANQGSEA. The length of the CDR3 is 14 residues. Here the CDR3 reads CSVGKKETKNIQYF. In DNA form, the CDR3 reads TGCAGCGTCGGCAAAAAAGAAACCAAAAACATTCAGTACTTC.

Note on this clonotype: Without the conserved terminal phenylalanine or tryptophan, this CDR3 likely stems from a read error. The chain joins TRBV7-2 to TRBJ2-4; D is undetermined. The J call could be wrong; TRBJ2-7 is a better fit for the DNA end. The germline V gene encodes CDR1 SGHTA and CDR2 FQGNSA. CDR3 length equals 11 residues. The CDR3 nucleotides read TGTGCCAGCAGCTTCCTAGACGAGCAGTACTGC. It specifies CASSFLDEQYC.